This TCR beta chain appears in the sequencing data of a study of vaccination effects on CD4 cells after COVID-19. Antigen-specific CD4+ T cells expanded by the ViraFEST assay with viral peptide pools were then sequenced. CD4+ T cell isolation took place after 10 days of culture. The participants, recipients of two vaccine doses, got either BNT162b2 or mRNA-1273. Among the vaccine recipients, none had a prior SARS-CoV-2 infection, and nucleocapsid antibodies were negative. Germline trimming cut 0 bases from V and 5 bases from J; bases unmatched to any gene: 2. The CDR3 loop spans 15 amino acids. Germline V gene data show CDR1 as SGHRS and CDR2 as YFSETQ. Details on this clone: The antigen is not known.

Profiled with immunoSEQ multiplex PCR; TCRdb holds only in-frame clones, not every one. This sample carries tens of thousands of clones, 65% to 80% of them seen once, and the ten largest clones take about 15%. This material consisted of CD4+ T cells from PBMCs cultured with HCoV-OC43 spike peptides, taken after COVID-19 vaccination. Subset meaning: HCoV-OC43 spike overlapping peptide pool stimulation. This TCR came from a human donor who received a COVID-19 vaccine. V and J are TRBV5-1 and TRBJ2-2, with 9 nucleotides matching TRBD1. CDR3 protein: CASSLVGQGTGELFF. CDR3 nucleotides: TGCGCCAGCAGCTTGGTTGGACAGGGGACCGGGGAGCTGTTTTTT.